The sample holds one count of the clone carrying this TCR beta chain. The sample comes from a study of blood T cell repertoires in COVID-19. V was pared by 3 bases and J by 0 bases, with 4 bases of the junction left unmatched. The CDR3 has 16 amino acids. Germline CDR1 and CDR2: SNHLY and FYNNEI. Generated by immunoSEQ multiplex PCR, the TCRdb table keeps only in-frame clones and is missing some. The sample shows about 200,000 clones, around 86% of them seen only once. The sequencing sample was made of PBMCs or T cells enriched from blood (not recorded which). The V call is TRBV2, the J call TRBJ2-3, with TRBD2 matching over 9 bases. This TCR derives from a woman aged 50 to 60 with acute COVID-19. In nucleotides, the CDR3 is TGTGCCAGCAGTGAGAGACTAGCGGCTAGCACAGATACGCAGTATTTT. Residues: CASSERLAASTDTQYF.